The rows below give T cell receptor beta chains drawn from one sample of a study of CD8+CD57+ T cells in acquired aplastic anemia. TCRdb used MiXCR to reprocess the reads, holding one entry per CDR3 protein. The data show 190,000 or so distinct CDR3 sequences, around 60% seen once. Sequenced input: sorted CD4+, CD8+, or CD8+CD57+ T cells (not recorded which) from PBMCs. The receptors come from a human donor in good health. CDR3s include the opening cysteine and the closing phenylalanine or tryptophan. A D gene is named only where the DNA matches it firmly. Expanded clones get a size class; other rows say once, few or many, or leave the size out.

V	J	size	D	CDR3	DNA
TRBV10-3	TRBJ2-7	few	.	CATWTDYEQYF	TGTGCCACATGGACAGACTACGAGCAGTACTTC
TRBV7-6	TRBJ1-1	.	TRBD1	CASSPGRGRDEAFF	TGTGCCAGCAGCCCTGGGAGGGGGCGGGATGAAGCTTTCTTT
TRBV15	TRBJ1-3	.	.	CATSNGAVRNTIYF	TGTGCCACCAGCAATGGGGCGGTGAGAAACACCATATATTTT
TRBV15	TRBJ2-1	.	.	CATSRPGKGNEQFF	TGTGCCACCAGCAGACCGGGAAAAGGGAATGAGCAGTTCTTC
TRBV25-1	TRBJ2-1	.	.	CASSESPKGNEQFF	TGTGCCAGCAGTGAATCGCCTAAGGGGAATGAGCAGTTCTTC
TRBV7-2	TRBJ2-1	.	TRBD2	CASSSRTREQFF	TGTGCCAGCAGCTCGAGGACTAGGGAGCAGTTCTTC
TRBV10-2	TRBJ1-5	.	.	CASTAGEGNQPQHF	TGCGCCAGCACAGCGGGTGAGGGCAATCAGCCCCAGCATTTT
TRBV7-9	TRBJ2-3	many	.	CDTSRNEEGDNTDTQYF	TGTGACACCAGTAGGAATGAGGAGGGGGATAACACAGATACGCAGTATTTT
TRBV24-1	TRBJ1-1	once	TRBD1	CATSDNRGPTEAFF	TGTGCCACCAGTGACAACAGGGGGCCCACTGAAGCTTTCTTT
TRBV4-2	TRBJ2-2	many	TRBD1	CASSPGQGEAGELFF	TGTGCCAGCAGCCCGGGACAGGGGGAGGCCGGGGAGCTGTTTTTT
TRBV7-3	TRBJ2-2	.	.	CASSLNTGGELFF	TGTGCCAGCAGCTTAAATACCGGCGGGGAGCTGTTTTTT
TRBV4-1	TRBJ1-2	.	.	CASSQVGAGDYTF	TGCGCCAGCAGCCAAGTTGGGGCAGGGGACTACACCTTC
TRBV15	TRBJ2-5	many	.	CATSKFGGRETQYF	TGTGCCACCAGCAAATTCGGGGGTCGAGAGACCCAGTACTTC
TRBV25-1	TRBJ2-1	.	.	CASSEYRASYNEQFF	TGTGCCAGCAGTGAATACAGGGCGTCCTACAATGAGCAGTTCTTC
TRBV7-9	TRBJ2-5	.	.	CASGVIPAETQYF	TGTGCCAGCGGCGTTATCCCCGCAGAGACCCAGTACTTC
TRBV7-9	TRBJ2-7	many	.	CASNRVGAPSYEQYF	TGTGCCAGCAACCGCGTGGGGGCCCCCTCCTACGAGCAGTACTTC
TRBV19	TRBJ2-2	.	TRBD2	CASRTSGGPTGELFF	TGTGCCAGTAGGACTAGCGGGGGGCCTACCGGGGAGCTGTTTTTT
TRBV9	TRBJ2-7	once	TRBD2	CASSTGTSGLEQYF	TGTGCCAGCAGTACCGGGACTAGCGGTCTCGAGCAGTACTTC
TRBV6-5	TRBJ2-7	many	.	CASSYAQSYEQYF	TGTGCCAGCAGTTACGCACAGTCCTACGAGCAGTACTTC
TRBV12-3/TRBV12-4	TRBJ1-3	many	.	CASSFGGYSGNTIYF	TGTGCCAGCAGTTTCGGGGGGTATTCTGGAAACACCATATATTTT
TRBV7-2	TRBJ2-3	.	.	CASSLRREPDTQYF	TGTGCCAGCAGCTTACGCCGGGAACCAGATACGCAGTATTTT
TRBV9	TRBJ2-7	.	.	CASSSTGTAGYEQYF	TGTGCCAGCAGCTCAACCGGGACGGCGGGTTACGAGCAGTACTTC
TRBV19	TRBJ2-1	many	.	CASSYTLEGIIGSNLYNEQFF	TGTGCCAGTAGCTATACCCTCGAAGGAATCATTGGCTCGAACCTGTACAATGAGCAGTTCTTC
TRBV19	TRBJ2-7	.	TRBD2	CASSIDGTRDYEQYF	TGTGCCAGTAGTATAGACGGGACTAGGGACTACGAGCAGTACTTC
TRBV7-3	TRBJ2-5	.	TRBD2	CASSLGLAGKEETQYF	TGTGCCAGCAGCCTAGGACTAGCGGGGAAGGAAGAGACCCAGTACTTC
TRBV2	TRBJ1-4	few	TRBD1	CASREPGQGLEKLFF	TGTGCCAGCAGAGAACCGGGACAGGGGTTGGAGAAACTGTTTTTT
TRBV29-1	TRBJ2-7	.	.	CSVAGNYPYEQYF	TGCAGCGTTGCTGGGAACTACCCCTACGAGCAGTACTTC
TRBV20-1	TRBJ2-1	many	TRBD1	CSARSWTGLENSYNEQFF	TGCAGTGCTAGATCCTGGACAGGCCTAGAGAACTCCTACAATGAGCAGTTCTTC
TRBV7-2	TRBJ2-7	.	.	CASSSYRPSYEQYF	TGTGCCAGCAGCTCGTACAGGCCCTCCTACGAGCAGTACTTC
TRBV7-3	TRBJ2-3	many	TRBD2	CASSPGGGGSLDTQYF	TGTGCCAGCAGCCCGGGGGGTGGCGGGAGCTTAGATACGCAGTATTTT
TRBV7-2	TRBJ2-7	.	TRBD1	CASSPGGGVLGEQYF	TGTGCCAGCAGCCCAGGGGGCGGGGTCCTCGGTGAGCAGTACTTC